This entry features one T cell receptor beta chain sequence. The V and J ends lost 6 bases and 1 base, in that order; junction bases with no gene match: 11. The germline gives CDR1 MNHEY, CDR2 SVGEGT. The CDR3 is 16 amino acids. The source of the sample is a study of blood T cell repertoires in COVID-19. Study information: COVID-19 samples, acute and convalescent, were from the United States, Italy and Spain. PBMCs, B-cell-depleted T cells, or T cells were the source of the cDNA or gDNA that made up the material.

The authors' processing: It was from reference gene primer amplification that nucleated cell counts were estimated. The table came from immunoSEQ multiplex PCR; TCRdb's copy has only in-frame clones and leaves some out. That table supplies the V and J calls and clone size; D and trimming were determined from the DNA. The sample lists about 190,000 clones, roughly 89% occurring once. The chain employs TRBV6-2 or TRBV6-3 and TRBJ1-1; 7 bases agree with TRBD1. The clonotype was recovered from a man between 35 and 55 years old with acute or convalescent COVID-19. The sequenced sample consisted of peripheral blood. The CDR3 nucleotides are TGTGCCAGCAGCCCCACTCGGACAGGCCGGAACACTGAAGCTTTCTTT. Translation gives CASSPTRTGRNTEAFF.